This passage covers 9 T cell receptor beta chains from one sample sequenced in a study of post-analysis software for immune sequencing data. Findings and caveats of the study: Patients had higher frequencies than controls of about five TRBV segments, including TRBV5-6, TRBV5-1 and TRBV20-1.

No antigen is known for these receptors. The TCR beta cDNA libraries contained unique molecular identifiers. TCRdb re-derived calls from the PCR reads in MiXCR, one entry per CDR3 protein. The sample contains a few hundred thousand distinct CDR3 sequences, approximately 38% of which appear only once. The sequenced sample consisted of blood. Receptor source: a girl between 10 and 17 years old with multiple sclerosis.

This chain joins TRBV13 and TRBJ2-1; D may correspond to TRBD1 or TRBD2 (5 bases each). This CDR3 contains 14 residues. With 4 bases removed from V and 8 bases from J, the gap between germline ends came to 15 bases. Per germline, CDR1 PRHDT and CDR2 FYEKMQ (reference sequence). This CDR3 reads CASSWDLFLDEQFF. CDR3 sequence (DNA): TGTGCCAGCAGCTGGGACCTCTTTTTGGATGAGCAGTTCTTC. The variable domain in full, with the rest retrieved from reference TRBV13 and TRBJ2-1, is AAGVIQSPRHLIKEKRETATLKCYPIPRHDTVYWYQQGPGQDPQFLISFYEKMQSDKGSIPDRFSAQQFSDYHSELNMSSLELGDSALYFCASSWDLFLDEQFFGPGTRLTVL.

This sequence joins TRBV5-1 and TRBJ2-5; 9 nucleotides line up with TRBD2. The V gene end was trimmed by 3 bases and the J gene end by 1 base; junction bases not matched to a gene: 1. From germline, CDR1 is SGHRS and CDR2 YFSETQ. The CDR3 sequence is 14 residues long. CDR3 in DNA: TGCGCCAGCAGCTGGACTAGCGTCCAAGAGACCCAGTACTTC. It specifies CASSWTSVQETQYF.

The gene calls are TRBV28 and TRBJ2-7; 8 bases map to TRBD2. CDR1 and CDR2 (germline): MDHEN, SYDVKM. V was clipped by 0 bases and J by 3 bases; unmatched bases: 4. CDR3 length equals 15 residues. Written as DNA, the CDR3 is TGTGCCAGCAGTTTATGGCGGGGGGCTCTCTACGAGCAGTACTTC. Protein product: CASSLWRGALYEQYF.

The gene calls are TRBV12-3 or TRBV12-4 and TRBJ2-5, with 7 bases fitting TRBD1. Losses at the gene ends were 5 bases for V and 7 bases for J; bases not matched to a gene: 10. The CDR3 is 14 amino acids. CDR3 nucleotides: TGTGCCAGCAGTACCCGGACAGGCAGAGGGACCCAGTACTTC. Its protein is CASSTRTGRGTQYF.

This clonotype turned up a few times. V and J are TRBV27 and TRBJ1-2; D is uncertain. From germline, CDR1 is MNHEY and CDR2 SMNVEV (reference sequence). This CDR3 is 14 amino acids long. With 0 bases removed from V and 8 bases from J, the gap between germline ends came to 13 bases. CDR3 sequence: CASSLSPGGYGYTF. As DNA, the CDR3 is TGTGCCAGCAGTTTATCTCCAGGCGGCTACGGCTACACCTTC.

The chain has TRBV9 and TRBJ2-5, with 7 bases lining up with TRBD2. CDR3 length equals 15 residues. The trim removed 4 bases at V and 5 bases at J, leaving 11 bases unmatched. Germline loops: CDR1 SGDLS, CDR2 YYNGEE. CDR3 sequence: CASSPDRGGWETQYF. CDR3 coding DNA: TGTGCCAGCAGCCCCGATCGCGGGGGTTGGGAGACCCAGTACTTC. The variable domain in full, with the rest retrieved from reference TRBV9 and TRBJ2-5, is DSGVTQTPKHLITATGQRVTLRCSPRSGDLSVYWYQQSLDQGLQFLIQYYNGEERAKGNILERFSAQQFPDLHSELNLSSLELGDSALYFCASSPDRGGWETQYFGPGTRLLVL.

The chain has TRBV6-4 and TRBJ1-2; 7 positions agree with TRBD1. CDR3 length: 15 amino acids. From germline, CDR1 is MRHNA and CDR2 SNTAGT. Germline trimming cut 3 bases from V and 4 bases from J; bases unmatched to any gene: 8. Here the CDR3 DNA reads TGTGCCAGCAGTGAATTGCCGGGACAGATCTATGGCTACACCTTC. It encodes CASSELPGQIYGYTF.

The J gene is TRBJ2-5, the V gene TRBV2, with TRBD2 matching over 13 bases. The CDR3 loop spans 15 amino acids. J was trimmed by 5 bases and V by 7 bases; bases with no gene match: 7. In germline, CDR1 is SNHLY, CDR2 FYNNEI. This chain's CDR3 is CASNWTSGGGETQYF. The CDR3 region has the DNA TGTGCCAGCAACTGGACTAGCGGGGGCGGGGAGACCCAGTACTTC.

This clonotype was seen a few times. The genes are TRBV5-1 and TRBJ2-5, with TRBD2 matching 9 bases. With 3 bases clipped from V and 0 bases from J, the junction kept 15 bases outside the gene matches. The CDR3 loop spans 19 amino acids. The germline CDR1 and CDR2 sequences are SGHRS and YFSETQ. CDR3 sequence (DNA): TGCGCCAGCAGCTCCCTCCCCGGCGGGGGGGGCACGAACCAAGAGACCCAGTACTTC. This gives the protein CASSSLPGGGGTNQETQYF.